These T cell receptor beta chains were read from a single sample in a study of control samples from healthy donors and cancer patients. Data came from immunoSEQ multiplex PCR; TCRdb stores just in-frame clones and leaves some out. Of about 160,000 clones listed, 80% to 90% are singletons. The sequencing sample was made of blood. The receptors were gathered from a man younger than 45 in good health. Both conserved end residues are part of each CDR3. D genes are given only for firm matches. The size entry is marked missing in some rows and otherwise reads once, few, many or a size class.

clone size,D gene,J gene,V gene,CDR3 DNA,CDR3 protein
few,TRBD2,TRBJ2-3,TRBV2,TGTGCCAGCAGTGAAGGTGCGGGGGGCCGGGGAGATACGCAGTATTTT,CASSEGAGGRGDTQYF
.,.,TRBJ1-1,TRBV3-1/TRBV3-2,TGTGCCACCACACCTTCAGGAATGAACACTGAAGCTTTCTTT,CATTPSGMNTEAFF
.,.,TRBJ1-5,TRBV28,TGTGCCAGCAGTCCTGACAATCGGTTAAGTCAGCCCCAGCATTTT,CASSPDNRLSQPQHF
once,.,TRBJ1-4,TRBV2,TGTGCCTCTTGCTGGTCGGGAGGAACTAATGAAAAACTGTTTTTT,CASCWSGGTNEKLFF
.,.,TRBJ1-1,TRBV7-6,TGTGCCAGCAGCTTACCCTGGGACTCGAACACTGAAGCTTTCTTT,CASSLPWDSNTEAFF
.,TRBD1,TRBJ1-2,TRBV19,TGTGCCAGTAGTGCGACAGGGAGGAACTATGGCTACACCTTC,CASSATGRNYGYTF
.,.,TRBJ1-1,TRBV19,TGTGCCAGTAGTATCACACAAATGAACACTGAAGCTTTCTTT,CASSITQMNTEAFF
.,.,TRBJ2-7,TRBV27,TGTGCCAGCAGTGCGCTAACCCCCTCGGGTATTTCCTACGAGCAGTACTTC,CASSALTPSGISYEQYF
once,.,TRBJ1-5,TRBV5-1,TGCGCCAGCAGCTTGGACACATCAGGGACTCAGCCCCAGCATTTT,CASSLDTSGTQPQHF
once,TRBD2,TRBJ2-7,TRBV7-3,TGTGCCATCCATGGAGCGGGGGAACGCTACGAGCAGTACTTC,CAIHGAGERYEQYF
.,TRBD2,TRBJ2-2,TRBV4-1,TGCGCCAGCAGCCACCTCCGAGCGGGGACCGGGGAGCTGTTTTTT,CASSHLRAGTGELFF
.,.,TRBJ2-1,TRBV15,TGTGCCACCAGCAGAGTGGCCCTAGTTGGTCGTGATGAGCAGTTCTTC,CATSRVALVGRDEQFF
.,.,TRBJ2-7,TRBV5-5,TGTGCCAGCAGCTTGACGTGGGGGTCCTACGAGCAGTACTTC,CASSLTWGSYEQYF
few,.,TRBJ2-3,TRBV9,TGTGCCAGCAGTGCCTCTCCCCGAAGCACAGATACGCAGTATTTT,CASSASPRSTDTQYF
.,TRBD1,TRBJ1-2,TRBV10-1,TGCGCCAGCAGCTTCCGGGACAGGGGCCGCTACACCTTC,CASSFRDRGRYTF
.,.,TRBJ2-7,TRBV19,TGTGCCAGTAGTATAGTGAGGGGCAAGGACAACGAGCAGTACTTC,CASSIVRGKDNEQYF
.,TRBD1,TRBJ1-1,TRBV11-3,TGTGCCAGCAGCTTAACCGGGACAGTGAACACTGAAGCTTTCTTT,CASSLTGTVNTEAFF
.,.,TRBJ1-6,TRBV4-1,TGCGCCAGCAGCCAAGAAACGGTTTCGGTCTCACCCCTCCACTTT,CASSQETVSVSPLHF
.,.,TRBJ2-7,TRBV16,TGTGCCAGCAGCCAATTCAAGGGCAACGAGCAGTACTTC,CASSQFKGNEQYF
once,TRBD2,TRBJ2-1,TRBV7-3,TGTGCCAGCCGCGAAGCGGGGGGAGTCAATGAGCAGTTCTTC,CASREAGGVNEQFF
.,.,TRBJ1-4,TRBV19,TGTGCCAGTAAGGGTGAAAAACTGTTTTTT,CASKGEKLFF